This T cell receptor (beta chain) was found in a study of CXCR3-negative and CXCR3-positive naive CD8 T cells. Findings of the study overall: TRB CDR3 hydrophobicity was greater in CXCR3-positive naive cells than in CXCR3-negative naive cells.

Carrying UMI labels, the TRB cDNA libraries were prepared through 5' RACE. Using the 5' RACE reads, TCRdb records one entry per CDR3 protein without DNA. This sample carries about 94,000 distinct CDR3 sequences, with 0.5% to 0.55% going to the ten biggest clones. CDR1 and CDR2 from the germline V gene are LGHNT and FRNRAP. The CDR3 contains 19 residues. Points on this clonotype: Its antigen is unidentified.

V is TRBV12-5 and J is TRBJ2-2; there is no DNA to check the TCRdb D call of TRBD1. The material sequenced was naive CXCR3+ CD8+ T cells from blood. Described subset: CD45RO-CCR7+CD27+CD95- naive CD8+ T cells expressing CXCR3 (TNR3+). The origin of this receptor is a human donor in good health. Some clones in this sample may be carry-over from other donors' samples. The CDR3 region is CASGSPSTSRERNTGELFF.